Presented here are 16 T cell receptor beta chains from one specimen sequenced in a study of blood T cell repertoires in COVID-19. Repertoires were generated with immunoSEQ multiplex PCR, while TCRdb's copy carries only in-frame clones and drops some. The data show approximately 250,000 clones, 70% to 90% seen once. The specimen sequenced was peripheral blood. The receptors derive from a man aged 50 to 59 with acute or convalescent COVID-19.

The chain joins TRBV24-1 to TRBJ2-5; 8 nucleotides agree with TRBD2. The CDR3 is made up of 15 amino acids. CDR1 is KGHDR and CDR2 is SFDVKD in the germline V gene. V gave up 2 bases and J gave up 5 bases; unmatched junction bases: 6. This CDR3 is CATSDSRTSWETQYF. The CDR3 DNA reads TGTGCCACCAGTGATTCCAGGACTAGCTGGGAGACCCAGTACTTC.

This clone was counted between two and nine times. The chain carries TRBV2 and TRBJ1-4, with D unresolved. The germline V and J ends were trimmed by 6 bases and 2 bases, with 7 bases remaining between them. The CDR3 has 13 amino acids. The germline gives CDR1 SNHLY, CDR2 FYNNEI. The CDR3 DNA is TGTGCCAGCAGAACTGAGACTAATGAAAAACTGTTTTTT. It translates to CASRTETNEKLFF.

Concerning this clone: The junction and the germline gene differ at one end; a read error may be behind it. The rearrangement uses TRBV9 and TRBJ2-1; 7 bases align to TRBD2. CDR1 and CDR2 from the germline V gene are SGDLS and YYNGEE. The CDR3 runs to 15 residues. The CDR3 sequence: CASSSPGLSSNEQFF. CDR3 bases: TGTGCCAGCAGCTCACCGGGACTATCCTCCAATGAGCAGTTCTTC.

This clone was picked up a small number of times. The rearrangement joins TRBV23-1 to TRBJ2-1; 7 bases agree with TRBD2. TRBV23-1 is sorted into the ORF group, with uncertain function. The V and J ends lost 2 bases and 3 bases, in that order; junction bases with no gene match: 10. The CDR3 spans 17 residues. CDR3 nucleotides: TGCGCCAGCAGTCAACCCGTTCGGCGGGGGATCTACAATGAGCAGTTCTTC. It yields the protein CASSQPVRRGIYNEQFF.

Written as DNA, the CDR3 is TGTGCCAGCAGTTTGTCCGGGACAGGTTCCTACGAGCAGTACTTC. Translated: CASSLSGTGSYEQYF. This chain links TRBV28 with TRBJ2-7; 8 bases match TRBD1. CDR3 length: 15 residues. Per the germline V gene, CDR1 is MDHEN and CDR2 is SYDVKM. Germline trimming cut 3 bases from V and 1 base from J; bases unmatched to any gene: 5.

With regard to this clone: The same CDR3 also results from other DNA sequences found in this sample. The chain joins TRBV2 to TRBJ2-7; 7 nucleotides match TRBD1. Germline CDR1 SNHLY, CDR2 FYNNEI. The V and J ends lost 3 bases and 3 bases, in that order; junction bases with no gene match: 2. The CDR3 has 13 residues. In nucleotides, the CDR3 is TGTGCCAGCAGTGAGACAGGGATCTACGAGCAGTACTTC. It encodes CASSETGIYEQYF.

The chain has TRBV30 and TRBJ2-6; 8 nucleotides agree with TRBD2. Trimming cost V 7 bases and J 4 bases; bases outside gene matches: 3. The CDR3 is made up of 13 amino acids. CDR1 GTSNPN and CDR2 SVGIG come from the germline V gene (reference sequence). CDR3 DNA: TGTGCCTCCGGGGGGGCCGGGGCCAACGTCCTGACTTTC. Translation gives CASGGAGANVLTF.

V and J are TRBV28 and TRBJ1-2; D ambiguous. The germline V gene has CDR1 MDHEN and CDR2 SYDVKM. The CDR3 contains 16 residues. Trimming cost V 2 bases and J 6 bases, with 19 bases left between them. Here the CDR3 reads CASSLPWFIEGDGYTF. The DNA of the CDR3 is TGTGCCAGCAGTTTACCGTGGTTTATCGAGGGCGATGGCTACACCTTC.

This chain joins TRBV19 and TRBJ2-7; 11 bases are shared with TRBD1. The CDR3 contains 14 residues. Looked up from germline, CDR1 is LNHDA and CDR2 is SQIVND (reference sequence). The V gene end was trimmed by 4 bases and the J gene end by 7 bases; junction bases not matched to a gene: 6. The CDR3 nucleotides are TGTGCCAGTAGTACGGGACAGGGGGTAGGGGAGCAGTACTTC. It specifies CASSTGQGVGEQYF.

The CDR3 here is CASSPRLTGGSGNTGELFF. The CDR3 coding sequence is TGTGCCAGCTCACCACGTCTGACAGGGGGTTCGGGTAACACCGGGGAGCTGTTTTTT. The chain links TRBV18 to TRBJ2-2, with 9 bases identical to TRBD1. The CDR3 is made up of 19 amino acids. The germline V gene encodes CDR1 KGHSH and CDR2 LQKENI. Trimming cost V 1 base and J 2 bases; bases outside gene matches: 11.

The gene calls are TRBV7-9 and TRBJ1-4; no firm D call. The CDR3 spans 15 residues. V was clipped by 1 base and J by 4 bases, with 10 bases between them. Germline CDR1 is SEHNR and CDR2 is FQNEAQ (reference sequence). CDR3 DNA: TGTGCCAGCAGCTTAGAAGCAGGCTTTAATGAAAAACTGTTTTTT. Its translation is CASSLEAGFNEKLFF.

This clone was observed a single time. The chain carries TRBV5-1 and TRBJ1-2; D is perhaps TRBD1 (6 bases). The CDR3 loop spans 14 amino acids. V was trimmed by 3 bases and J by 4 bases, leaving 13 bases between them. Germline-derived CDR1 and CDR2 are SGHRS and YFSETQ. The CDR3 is CASSYSEGGYGYTF. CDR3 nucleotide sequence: TGCGCCAGCAGCTACTCCGAAGGGGGCTATGGCTACACCTTC.

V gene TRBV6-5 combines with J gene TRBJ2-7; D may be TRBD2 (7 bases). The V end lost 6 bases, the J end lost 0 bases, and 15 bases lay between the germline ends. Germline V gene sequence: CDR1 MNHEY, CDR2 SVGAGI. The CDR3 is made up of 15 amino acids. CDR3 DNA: TGTGCCAGCAGCCCAAACGGGGGGCCCTCCTACGAGCAGTACTTC. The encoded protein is CASSPNGGPSYEQYF.

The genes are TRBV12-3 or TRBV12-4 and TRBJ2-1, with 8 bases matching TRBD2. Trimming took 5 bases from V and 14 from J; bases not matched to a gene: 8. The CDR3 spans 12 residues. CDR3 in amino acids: CASSSGSHAEFF. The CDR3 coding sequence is TGTGCCAGCAGTAGCGGGAGCCATGCGGAGTTCTTC.

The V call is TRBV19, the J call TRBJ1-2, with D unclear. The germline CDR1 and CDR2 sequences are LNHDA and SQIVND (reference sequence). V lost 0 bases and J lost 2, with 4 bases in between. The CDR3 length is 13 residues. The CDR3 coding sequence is TGTGCCAGTAGTATAGATCAGAACTATGGCTACACCTTC. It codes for CASSIDQNYGYTF.

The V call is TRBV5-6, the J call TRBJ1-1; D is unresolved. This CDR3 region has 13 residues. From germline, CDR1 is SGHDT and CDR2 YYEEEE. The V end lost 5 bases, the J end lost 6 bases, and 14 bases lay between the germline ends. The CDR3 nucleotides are TGTGCCAGCAGAGTACCGGGAAGTTCTGAAGCTTTCTTT. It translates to CASRVPGSSEAFF.